A selection of T cell receptor beta chains follows, all from one sample in a study of blood T cell repertoires in COVID-19. Here immunoSEQ multiplex PCR was the method, and the copy in TCRdb shows in-frame clones only, minus some. Found here are approximately 290,000 clones, approximately 92% of them singletons; the top ten hold 1% to 1.3%. Sequencing was carried out using PBMCs or T cells enriched from blood (not recorded which). These receptors came from a woman aged 25 to 39 who had recovered from COVID-19. Both conserved end residues are trimmed from each CDR3.

v_gene: TRBV2
j_gene: TRBJ1-4
CDR3aa: ASSDQGTGRLKLF

v_gene: TRBV9
j_gene: TRBJ2-6
CDR3aa: ASSERGIVGANVLT

v_gene: TRBV28
j_gene: TRBJ1-1
CDR3aa: ASTITGNTEAF

v_gene: TRBV5-1
j_gene: TRBJ1-1
CDR3aa: ASSLAWGDTEAF

v_gene: TRBV19
j_gene: TRBJ2-1
CDR3aa: ASKSSGVPFSYNEQF

v_gene: TRBV7-2
j_gene: TRBJ2-7
CDR3aa: ASRSKVGNYEQY

v_gene: TRBV27
j_gene: TRBJ2-3
CDR3aa: ASSPKAGASGHTDTQY

v_gene: TRBV6-1
j_gene: TRBJ2-7
CDR3aa: ASSEAPGQARGEQY

v_gene: TRBV28
j_gene: TRBJ1-4
CDR3aa: ASSSGQSNEKLF

v_gene: TRBV2
j_gene: TRBJ2-2
CDR3aa: ASKQDRGNTGELF

v_gene: TRBV5-1
j_gene: TRBJ2-5
CDR3aa: ASSLVQSKETQY

v_gene: TRBV2
j_gene: TRBJ2-3
CDR3aa: ASSEAKLGLKHGADTQY

v_gene: TRBV28
j_gene: TRBJ1-4
CDR3aa: ASSLGQDEKLF

v_gene: TRBV10-3
j_gene: TRBJ2-7
CDR3aa: AISESWGGNGYEQY

v_gene: TRBV7-8
j_gene: TRBJ1-5
CDR3aa: ASSLVSNSNQPQH

v_gene: TRBV28
j_gene: TRBJ1-2
CDR3aa: ASSRRTGGYT

v_gene: TRBV4-3
j_gene: TRBJ2-5
CDR3aa: ASSPGLAGIETQY

v_gene: TRBV3-1/TRBV3-2
j_gene: TRBJ1-6
CDR3aa: ASSQGQGVGSPLH

v_gene: TRBV2
j_gene: TRBJ1-2
CDR3aa: ASSRDSFYGYT

v_gene: TRBV7-2
j_gene: TRBJ2-1
CDR3aa: ASSLAASSYNEQF

v_gene: TRBV30
j_gene: TRBJ2-1
CDR3aa: AWSLAGHNEQF

v_gene: TRBV5-4
j_gene: TRBJ2-3
CDR3aa: ASSRGGDLSTDTQY

v_gene: TRBV11-2
j_gene: TRBJ1-1
CDR3aa: ASSLVSRDGRQNTEAF

v_gene: TRBV4-3
j_gene: TRBJ1-6
CDR3aa: ASSQEAQVGNSPLH

v_gene: TRBV19
j_gene: TRBJ2-3
CDR3aa: ASSNRGQGADTQY

v_gene: TRBV29-1
j_gene: TRBJ2-1
CDR3aa: SVDGGVNEQF

v_gene: TRBV18
j_gene: TRBJ2-2
CDR3aa: ASSPTLAGDGELF

v_gene: TRBV24-1
j_gene: TRBJ2-6
CDR3aa: ATSDRDRAGANVLT

v_gene: TRBV5-1
j_gene: TRBJ2-1
CDR3aa: ASSLEIRGRADGDNEQF

v_gene: TRBV3-1/TRBV3-2
j_gene: TRBJ1-2
CDR3aa: ASSQDRGVHNGYT

v_gene: TRBV11-3
j_gene: TRBJ2-2
CDR3aa: ASSQNTGELF

v_gene: TRBV7-2
j_gene: TRBJ2-5
CDR3aa: ASSTGVVRETQY

v_gene: TRBV6-5
j_gene: TRBJ1-1
CDR3aa: ASTGRTRGYTEAF

v_gene: TRBV5-1
j_gene: TRBJ2-2
CDR3aa: ASSLGTSVDTGELF

v_gene: TRBV24-1
j_gene: TRBJ1-2
CDR3aa: ATSADTGTELYGYT

v_gene: TRBV6-1
j_gene: TRBJ1-1
CDR3aa: ASSERRMGNTEAF

v_gene: TRBV6-5
j_gene: TRBJ2-7
CDR3aa: ASSPSGTGAF

v_gene: TRBV28
j_gene: TRBJ2-1
CDR3aa: ASSLAVGEQF

v_gene: TRBV28
j_gene: TRBJ1-6
CDR3aa: ASSPSYNSPLH

v_gene: TRBV4-2
j_gene: TRBJ2-7
CDR3aa: ASSSYSAGGPDEQY

v_gene: TRBV28
j_gene: TRBJ1-1
CDR3aa: ASSTLLTGVVNTEAF

v_gene: TRBV27
j_gene: TRBJ2-1
CDR3aa: ASSYSGSAYNEQF

v_gene: TRBV7-2
j_gene: TRBJ1-2
CDR3aa: ASSPYRVDGYT

v_gene: TRBV7-3
j_gene: TRBJ1-5
CDR3aa: ASSYGMGQPQH

v_gene: TRBV4-2
j_gene: TRBJ2-3
CDR3aa: ASSPRGTGGPFPDTQY